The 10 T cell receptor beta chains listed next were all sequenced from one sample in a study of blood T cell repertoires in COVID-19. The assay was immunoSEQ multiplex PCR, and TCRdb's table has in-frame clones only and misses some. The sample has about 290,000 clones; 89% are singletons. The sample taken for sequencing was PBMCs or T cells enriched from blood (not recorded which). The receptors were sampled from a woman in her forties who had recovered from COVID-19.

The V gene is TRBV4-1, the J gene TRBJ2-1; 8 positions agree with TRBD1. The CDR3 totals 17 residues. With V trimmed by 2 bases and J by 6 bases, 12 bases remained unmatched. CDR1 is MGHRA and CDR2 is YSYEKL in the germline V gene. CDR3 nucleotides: TGCGCCAGCAGCCAAAGGTTCGACAGGGGAATCCGCAATGAGCAGTTCTTC. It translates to CASSQRFDRGIRNEQFF.

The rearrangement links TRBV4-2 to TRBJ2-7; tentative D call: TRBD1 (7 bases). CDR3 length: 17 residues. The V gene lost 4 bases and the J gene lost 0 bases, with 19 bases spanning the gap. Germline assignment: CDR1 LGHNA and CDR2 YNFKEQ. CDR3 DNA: TGTGCCAGCAGCCGGTACGCGGGACAGATCCTCTCCTACGAGCAGTACTTC. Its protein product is CASSRYAGQILSYEQYF.

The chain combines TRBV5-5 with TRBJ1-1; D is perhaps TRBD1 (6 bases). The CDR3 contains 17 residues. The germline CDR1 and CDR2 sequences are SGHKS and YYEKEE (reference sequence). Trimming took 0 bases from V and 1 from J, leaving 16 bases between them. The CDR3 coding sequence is TGTGCCAGCAGCTTGGGCGGGGGCGTCTATCCGAACACTGAAGCTTTCTTT. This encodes CASSLGGGVYPNTEAFF. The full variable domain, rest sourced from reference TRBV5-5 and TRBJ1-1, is DAGVTQSPTHLIKTRGQQVTLRCSPISGHKSVSWYQQVLGQGPQFIFQYYEKEERGRGNFPDRFSARQFPNYSSELNVNALLLGDSALYLCASSLGGGVYPNTEAFFGQGTRLTVV.

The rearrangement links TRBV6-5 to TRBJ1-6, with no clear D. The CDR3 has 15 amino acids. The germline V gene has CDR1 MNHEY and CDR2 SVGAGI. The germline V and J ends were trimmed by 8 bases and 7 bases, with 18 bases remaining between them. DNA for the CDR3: TGTGCCAGCGGGCCGTGGGCAGCCGCAAATTCACCCCTCCACTTT. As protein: CASGPWAAANSPLHF.

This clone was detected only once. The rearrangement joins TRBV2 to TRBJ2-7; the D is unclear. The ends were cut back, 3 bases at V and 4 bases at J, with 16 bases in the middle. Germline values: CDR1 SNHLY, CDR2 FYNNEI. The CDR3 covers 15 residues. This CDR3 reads CASSDGAASVYEQYF. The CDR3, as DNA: TGTGCCAGCAGTGACGGAGCCGCGTCAGTTTACGAGCAGTACTTC.

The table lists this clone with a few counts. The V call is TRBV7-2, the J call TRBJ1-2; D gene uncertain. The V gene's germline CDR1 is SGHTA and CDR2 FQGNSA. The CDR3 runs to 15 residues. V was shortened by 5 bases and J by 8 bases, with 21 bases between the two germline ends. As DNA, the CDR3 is TGTGCCAGCAGCCCGGCCCCTATCGGGGTTGAGGGCTACACCTTC. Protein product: CASSPAPIGVEGYTF.

CDR3 in amino acids: CASSSEGTGNYEQYF. DNA of the CDR3: TGCGCCAGCAGCTCTGAGGGGACAGGGAACTACGAGCAGTACTTC. The V call is TRBV5-1, the J call TRBJ2-7; the match to TRBD1 covers 9 bases. V lost 3 bases and J lost 3; bases outside the gene matches: 7. This CDR3 comprises 15 residues. Germline loops: CDR1 SGHRS, CDR2 YFSETQ.

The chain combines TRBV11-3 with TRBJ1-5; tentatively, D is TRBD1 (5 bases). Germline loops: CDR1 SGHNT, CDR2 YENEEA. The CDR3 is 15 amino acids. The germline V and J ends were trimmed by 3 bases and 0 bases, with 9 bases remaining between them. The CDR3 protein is CASSLWTPSNQPQHF. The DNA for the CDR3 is TGTGCCAGCAGCTTGTGGACACCTAGCAATCAGCCCCAGCATTTT.

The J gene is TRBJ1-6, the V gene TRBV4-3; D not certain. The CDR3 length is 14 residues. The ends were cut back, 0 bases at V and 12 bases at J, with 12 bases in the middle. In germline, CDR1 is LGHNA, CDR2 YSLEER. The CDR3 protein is CASSQEFRNGPLHF. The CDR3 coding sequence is TGCGCCAGCAGCCAAGAGTTCAGGAATGGACCCCTCCACTTT.

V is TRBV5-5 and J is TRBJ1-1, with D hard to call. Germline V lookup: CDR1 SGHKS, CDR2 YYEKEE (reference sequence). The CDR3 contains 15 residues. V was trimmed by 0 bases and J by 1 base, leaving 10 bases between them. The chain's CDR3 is CASSLAEQPNTEAFF. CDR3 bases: TGTGCCAGCAGCTTGGCAGAACAACCGAACACTGAAGCTTTCTTT.